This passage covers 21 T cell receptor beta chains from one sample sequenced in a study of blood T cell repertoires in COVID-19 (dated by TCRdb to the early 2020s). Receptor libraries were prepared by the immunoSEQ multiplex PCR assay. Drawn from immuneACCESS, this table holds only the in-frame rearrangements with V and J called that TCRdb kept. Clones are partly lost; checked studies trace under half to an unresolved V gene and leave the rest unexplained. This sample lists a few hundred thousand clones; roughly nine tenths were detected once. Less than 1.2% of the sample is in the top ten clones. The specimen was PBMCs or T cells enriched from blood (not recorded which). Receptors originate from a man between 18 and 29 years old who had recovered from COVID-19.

DNA of the CDR3: TGTGCCAGCAGCCACCCCGTGACTAGCGGGAGAAGAGGGGGGGTCTACGAGCAGTACTTC. Residues: CASSHPVTSGRRGGVYEQYF. The rearrangement joins TRBV3-1 (or the pseudogene TRBV3-2) to TRBJ2-7; TRBD2 aligns across 12 bases. CDR1 and CDR2 (germline): LGHDT, YNNKEL (reference sequence). V shed 3 bases, J shed 3 bases, and the junction held 18 bases outside the gene matches. The CDR3 is 20 residues long.

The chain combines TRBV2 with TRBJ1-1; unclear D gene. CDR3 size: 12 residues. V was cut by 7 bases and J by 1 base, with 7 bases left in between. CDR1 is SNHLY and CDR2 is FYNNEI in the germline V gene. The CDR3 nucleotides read TGTGCCAGCACCAACTCGAACACTGAAGCTTTCTTT. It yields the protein CASTNSNTEAFF.

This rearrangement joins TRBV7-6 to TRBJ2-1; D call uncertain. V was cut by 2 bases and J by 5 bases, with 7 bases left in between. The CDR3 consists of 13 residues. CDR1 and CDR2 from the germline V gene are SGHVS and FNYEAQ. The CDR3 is CASSLNIDNEQFF. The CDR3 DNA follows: TGTGCCAGCAGCTTAAACATTGACAATGAGCAGTTCTTC.

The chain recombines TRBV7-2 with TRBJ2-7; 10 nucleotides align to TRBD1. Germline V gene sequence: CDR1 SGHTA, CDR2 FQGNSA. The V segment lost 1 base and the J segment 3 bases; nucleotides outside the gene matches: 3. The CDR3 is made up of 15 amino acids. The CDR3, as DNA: TGTGCCAGCAGCTTAGGACAGGGGGCAAACTACGAGCAGTACTTC. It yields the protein CASSLGQGANYEQYF.

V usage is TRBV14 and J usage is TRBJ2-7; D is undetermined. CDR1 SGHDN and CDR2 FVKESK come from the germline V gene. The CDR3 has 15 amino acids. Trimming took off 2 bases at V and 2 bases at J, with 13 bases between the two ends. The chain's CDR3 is CASSQTSPQPYEQYF. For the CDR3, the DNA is TGTGCCAGCAGCCAAACTTCCCCTCAACCCTACGAGCAGTACTTC.

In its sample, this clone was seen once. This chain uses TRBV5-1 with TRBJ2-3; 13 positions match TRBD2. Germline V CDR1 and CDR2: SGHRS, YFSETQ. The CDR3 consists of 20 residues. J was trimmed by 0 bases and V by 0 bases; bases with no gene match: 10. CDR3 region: CASSLARTSGGPTSTDTQYF. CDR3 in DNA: TGCGCCAGCAGCTTGGCCAGGACTAGCGGGGGCCCAACTAGCACAGATACGCAGTATTTT.

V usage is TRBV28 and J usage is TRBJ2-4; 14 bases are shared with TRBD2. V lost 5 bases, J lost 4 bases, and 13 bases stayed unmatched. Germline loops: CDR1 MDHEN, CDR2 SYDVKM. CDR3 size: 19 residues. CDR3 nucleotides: TGTGCCAGCAGTATGGGGACTAGCGGGAGAGAACTACTGAAAAACATTCAGTACTTC. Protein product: CASSMGTSGRELLKNIQYF. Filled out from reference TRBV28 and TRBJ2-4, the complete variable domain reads DVKVTQSSRYLVKRTGEKVFLECVQDMDHENMFWYRQDPGLGLRLIYFSYDVKMKEKGDIPEGYSVSREKKERFSLILESASTNQTSMYLCASSMGTSGRELLKNIQYFGAGTRLSVL.

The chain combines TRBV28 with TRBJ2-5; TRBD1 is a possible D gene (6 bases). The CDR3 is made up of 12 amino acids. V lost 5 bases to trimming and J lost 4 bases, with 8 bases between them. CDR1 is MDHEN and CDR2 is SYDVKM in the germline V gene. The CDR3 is CASSRQVETQYF. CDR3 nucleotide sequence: TGTGCCAGCAGTCGACAGGTAGAGACCCAGTACTTC.

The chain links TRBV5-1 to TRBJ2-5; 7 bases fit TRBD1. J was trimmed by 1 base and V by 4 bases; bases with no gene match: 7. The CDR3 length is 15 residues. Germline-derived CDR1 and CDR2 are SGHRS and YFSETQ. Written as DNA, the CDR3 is TGCGCCAGCAGCCTACAGGGACAGATCCAAGAGACCCAGTACTTC. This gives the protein CASSLQGQIQETQYF. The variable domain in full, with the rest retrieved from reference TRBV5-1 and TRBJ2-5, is KAGVTQTPRYLIKTRGQQVTLSCSPISGHRSVSWYQQTPGQGLQFLFEYFSETQRNKGNFPGRFSGRQFSNSRSEMNVSTLELGDSALYLCASSLQGQIQETQYFGPGTRLLVL.

The CDR3 loop reads CASSLWAPEAFF. In DNA form, the CDR3 reads TGTGCCAGCAGCTTGTGGGCCCCCGAAGCTTTCTTT. The genes are TRBV5-5 and TRBJ1-1; no definite D call. CDR1 SGHKS and CDR2 YYEKEE come from the germline V gene (reference sequence). The V end was cut by 1 base, the J end by 8 bases, with 9 bases between. There are 12 residues in the CDR3.

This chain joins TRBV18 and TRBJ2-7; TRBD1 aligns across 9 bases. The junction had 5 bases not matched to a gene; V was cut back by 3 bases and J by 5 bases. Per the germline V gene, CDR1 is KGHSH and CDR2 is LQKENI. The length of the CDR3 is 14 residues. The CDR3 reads CASSPGTGIDEQYF. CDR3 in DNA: TGTGCCAGCTCACCCGGGACAGGGATCGACGAGCAGTACTTC.

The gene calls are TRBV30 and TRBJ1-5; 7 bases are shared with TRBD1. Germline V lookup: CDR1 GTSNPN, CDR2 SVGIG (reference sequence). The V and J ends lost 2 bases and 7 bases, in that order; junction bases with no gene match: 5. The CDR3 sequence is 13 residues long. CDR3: CAWSMTGNQPQHF. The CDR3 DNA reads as TGTGCCTGGAGTATGACAGGGAACCAGCCCCAGCATTTT.

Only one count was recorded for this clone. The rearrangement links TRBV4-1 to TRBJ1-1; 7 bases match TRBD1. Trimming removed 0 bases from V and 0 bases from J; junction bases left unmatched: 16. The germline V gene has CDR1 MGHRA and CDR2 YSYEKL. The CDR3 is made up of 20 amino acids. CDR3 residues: CASSQEITGVFGGLNTEAFF. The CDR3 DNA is TGCGCCAGCAGCCAAGAGATTACAGGGGTTTTCGGCGGCTTGAACACTGAAGCTTTCTTT.

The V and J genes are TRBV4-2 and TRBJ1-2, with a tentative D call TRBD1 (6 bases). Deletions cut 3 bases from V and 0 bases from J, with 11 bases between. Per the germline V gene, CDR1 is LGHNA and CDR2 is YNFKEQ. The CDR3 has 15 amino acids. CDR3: CASSQAGGSNYGYTF. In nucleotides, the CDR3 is TGTGCCAGCAGCCAGGCGGGGGGCTCTAACTATGGCTACACCTTC.

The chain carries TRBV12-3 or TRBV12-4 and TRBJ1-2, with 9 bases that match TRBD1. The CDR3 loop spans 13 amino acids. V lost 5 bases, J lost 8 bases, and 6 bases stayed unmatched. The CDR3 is CASSITGGEGYTF. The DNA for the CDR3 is TGTGCCAGCAGTATAACAGGGGGCGAAGGCTACACCTTC.

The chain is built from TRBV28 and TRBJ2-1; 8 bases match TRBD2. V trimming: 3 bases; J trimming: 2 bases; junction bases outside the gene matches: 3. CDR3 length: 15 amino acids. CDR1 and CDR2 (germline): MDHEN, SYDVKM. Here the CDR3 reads CASSLPGLAYNEQFF. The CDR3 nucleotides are TGTGCCAGCAGTTTGCCGGGACTAGCCTACAATGAGCAGTTCTTC.

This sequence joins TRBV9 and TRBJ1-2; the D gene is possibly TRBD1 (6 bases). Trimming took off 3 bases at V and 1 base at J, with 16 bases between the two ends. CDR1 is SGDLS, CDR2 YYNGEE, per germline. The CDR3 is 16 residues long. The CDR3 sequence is CASSETPGQFNYGYTF. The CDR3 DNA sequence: TGTGCCAGCAGCGAAACACCGGGACAATTTAACTATGGCTACACCTTC.

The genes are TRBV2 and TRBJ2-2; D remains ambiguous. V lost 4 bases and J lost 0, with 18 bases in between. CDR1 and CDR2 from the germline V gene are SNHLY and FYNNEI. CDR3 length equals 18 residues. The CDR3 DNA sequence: TGTGCCAGCAGTGTGCGTATCAACAGCCTCTCGAACACCGGGGAGCTGTTTTTT. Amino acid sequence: CASSVRINSLSNTGELFF.

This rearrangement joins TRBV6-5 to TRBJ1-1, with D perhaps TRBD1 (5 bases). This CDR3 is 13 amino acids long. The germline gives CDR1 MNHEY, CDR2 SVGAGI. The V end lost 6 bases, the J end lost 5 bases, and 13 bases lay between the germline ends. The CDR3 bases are TGTGCCAGCAGCCGAACAGGTATGACTGAAGCTTTCTTT. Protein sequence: CASSRTGMTEAFF.

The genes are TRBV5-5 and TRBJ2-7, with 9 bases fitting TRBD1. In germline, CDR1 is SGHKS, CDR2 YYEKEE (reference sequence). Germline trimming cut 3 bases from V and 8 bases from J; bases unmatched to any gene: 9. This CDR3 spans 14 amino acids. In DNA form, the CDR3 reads TGTGCCAGCAGCTCCCGGGACAGGGCGCCCCAGCAGTACTTC. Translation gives CASSSRDRAPQQYF.

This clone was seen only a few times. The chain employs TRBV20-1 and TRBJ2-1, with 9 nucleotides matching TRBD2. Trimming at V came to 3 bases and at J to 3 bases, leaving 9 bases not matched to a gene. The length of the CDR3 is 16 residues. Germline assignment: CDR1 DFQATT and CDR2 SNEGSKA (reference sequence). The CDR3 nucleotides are TGCAGTGCTAGTAATAAGACTAGCGGACGCTACAATGAGCAGTTCTTC. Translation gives CSASNKTSGRYNEQFF.